This TCR beta chain was recorded in a study of low-dose radiotherapy and immunotherapy resistance in tumors. Covering alpha and beta chains, TRAV- and TRBV-specific primers were used for the first-strand cDNA. Over about 18 PCR cycles, TCRs were amplified from a constant-region primer and V-primer adapter. TCRdb itself ran the reads through MiXCR, one entry per CDR3 protein. The table records about 100,000 distinct CDR3 sequences, around 21% of them present only once. Time point here: after trial treatment. Treatment meaning: LDRT plus nivolumab, ipilimumab, low-dose cyclophosphamide and aspirin (RACIN trial). This clonotype appeared a few times. V was pared by 2 bases and J by 3 bases, with 13 bases of the junction left unmatched. CDR3 size: 19 residues. Germline V CDR1 and CDR2: LGHDT, YNNKEL (reference sequence).

Sequenced here: PBMCs, sampled after low-dose radiotherapy plus immunotherapy. This sequence originates from a male donor with prostate cancer. The chain employs TRBV3-1 and TRBJ2-2; 9 positions match TRBD2. Here the CDR3 reads CASSQPRRAGGSDTGELFF. CDR3 coding DNA: TGTGCCAGCAGCCAACCCCGGCGGGCGGGGGGGTCGGACACCGGGGAGCTGTTTTTT.